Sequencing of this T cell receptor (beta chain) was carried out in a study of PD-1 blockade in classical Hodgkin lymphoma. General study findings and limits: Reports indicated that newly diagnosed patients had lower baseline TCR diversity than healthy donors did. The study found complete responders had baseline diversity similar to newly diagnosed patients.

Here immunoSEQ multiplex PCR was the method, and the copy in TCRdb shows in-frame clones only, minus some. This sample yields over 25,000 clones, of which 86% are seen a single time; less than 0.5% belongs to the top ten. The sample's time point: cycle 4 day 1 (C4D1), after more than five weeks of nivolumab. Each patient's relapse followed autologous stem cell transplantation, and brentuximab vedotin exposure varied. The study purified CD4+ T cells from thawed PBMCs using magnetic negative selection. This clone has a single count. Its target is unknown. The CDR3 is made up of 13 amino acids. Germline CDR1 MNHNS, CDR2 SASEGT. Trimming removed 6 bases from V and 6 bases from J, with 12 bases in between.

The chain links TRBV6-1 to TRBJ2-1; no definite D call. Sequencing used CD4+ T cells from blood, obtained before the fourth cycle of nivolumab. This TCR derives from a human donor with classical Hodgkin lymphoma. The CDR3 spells CASSRTPSNEQFF. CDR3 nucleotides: TGTGCCAGCAGCCGGACGCCATCCAATGAGCAGTTCTTC.